The 19 T cell receptor beta chains below were found in one sample sequenced in a study of blood T cell repertoires in COVID-19. This table comes from immunoSEQ multiplex PCR, and its TCRdb copy is limited to in-frame clones, with some not included. Here the sample spans 50,000 to 70,000 clones, roughly 85% being singletons. Sequenced material: peripheral blood. These receptors were taken from a man in his fifties or sixties with acute or convalescent COVID-19.

The chain is built from TRBV2 and TRBJ2-1, with TRBD2 matching over 12 bases. Germline V gene data show CDR1 as SNHLY and CDR2 as FYNNEI. The length of the CDR3 is 14 residues. The junction had 11 bases not matched to a gene; V was cut back by 7 bases and J by 13 bases. CDR3 DNA: TGTGCCAGCATTGGACTAGCGGGACCCTTCTTTCAGTTCTTC. Residues: CASIGLAGPFFQFF.

This chain links TRBV2 with TRBJ1-4; weak D call: TRBD1 (5 bases). V lost 10 bases and J lost 7, with 19 bases in between. Germline CDR1 SNHLY, CDR2 FYNNEI. This CDR3 region has 14 residues. The chain's CDR3 is CAIGTGGVGEKLFF. The CDR3 coding sequence is TGTGCCATAGGCACCGGAGGGGTCGGTGAAAAACTGTTTTTT.

V gene TRBV5-1 combines with J gene TRBJ1-4, with TRBD1 matching 9 bases. Germline CDR1 is SGHRS and CDR2 is YFSETQ. The V segment lost 0 bases and the J segment 5 bases; nucleotides outside the gene matches: 2. This CDR3 comprises 15 residues. CDR3 nucleotide sequence: TGCGCCAGCAGCTTGGGGGGGACAGGGAATGAAAAACTGTTTTTT. It encodes CASSLGGTGNEKLFF.

The V and J genes are TRBV2 and TRBJ1-4; D is unresolved. The germline V gene has CDR1 SNHLY and CDR2 FYNNEI. CDR3 size: 15 residues. V gave up 2 bases and J gave up 0 bases, with 7 bases separating them. In nucleotides, the CDR3 is TGTGCCAGCAGTGAATCTGAGGCAACTAATGAAAAACTGTTTTTT. The encoded protein is CASSESEATNEKLFF.

The chain uses TRBV5-6 and TRBJ2-5, with D maybe TRBD1 (6 bases). Trimming removed 3 bases from V and 4 bases from J, with 13 bases in between. From germline, CDR1 is SGHDT and CDR2 YYEEEE. The CDR3 length is 14 residues. CDR3 DNA sequence: TGTGCCAGCAGCTCAGGACAGCCGCGAGAGACCCAGTACTTC. This gives the protein CASSSGQPRETQYF.

This chain joins TRBV7-2 and TRBJ1-5; tentatively, D is TRBD1 (5 bases). Per the germline V gene, CDR1 is SGHTA and CDR2 is FQGNSA. CDR3 size: 15 residues. Between the trimmed V and J ends, which lost 5 bases and 0 bases, there was a span of 11 bases. The CDR3 reads CASSPRGGSNQPQHF. CDR3 in DNA: TGTGCCAGCAGCCCCCGGGGGGGTAGCAATCAGCCCCAGCATTTT.

The gene calls are TRBV19 and TRBJ1-1; D gene ambiguous. The germline V gene encodes CDR1 LNHDA and CDR2 SQIVND (reference sequence). This CDR3 is built from 11 residues. V was trimmed by 5 bases and J by 4 bases, leaving 5 bases between them. As DNA, the CDR3 is TGTGCCAGTAGTGGTAGCACTGAAGCTTTCTTT. Amino acid sequence: CASSGSTEAFF.

The chain's CDR3 is CASSQGGLNQPQHF. CDR3 sequence (DNA): TGTGCCAGCAGCCAAGGGGGACTGAATCAGCCCCAGCATTTT. The V and J genes are TRBV3-1 (or the pseudogene TRBV3-2) and TRBJ1-5; weak D call: TRBD1 (5 bases). Germline CDR1 and CDR2: LGHDT and YNNKEL (reference sequence). There are 14 residues in the CDR3. V lost 1 base and J 4 bases, leaving 8 bases between the germline ends.

This clone was seen a single time. V and J are TRBV7-3 and TRBJ2-7; D perhaps matches TRBD1 (6 bases). Germline V CDR1 and CDR2: SGHTA, FQGTGA. The CDR3 is 14 amino acids. Between the trimmed V and J ends, which lost 5 bases and 2 bases, there was a span of 13 bases. CDR3 DNA sequence: TGTGCCAGCAGCAATCGACAGGACCCCTACGAGCAGTACTTC. Translation gives CASSNRQDPYEQYF.

The rearrangement links TRBV14 to TRBJ2-1; 9 nucleotides align to TRBD2. V lost 5 bases, J lost 6 bases, and 14 bases stayed unmatched. Germline loops: CDR1 SGHDN, CDR2 FVKESK. The CDR3 length is 17 residues. The CDR3 nucleotides are TGTGCCAGCAGCGGAAGGACTGGCGGGAGGGCCGCCAATGAGCAGTTCTTC. Translation gives CASSGRTGGRAANEQFF.

CDR3 in DNA: TGTGCCAGTATGGCTTCCCCCTATGGCTACACCTTC. Translating gives CASMASPYGYTF. The V call is TRBV19, the J call TRBJ1-2; D is uncertain. Germline V gene data show CDR1 as LNHDA and CDR2 as SQIVND (reference sequence). The CDR3 loop spans 12 amino acids. The V and J ends lost 7 bases and 4 bases respectively, with 10 bases between them.

V and J are TRBV6-5 and TRBJ1-5; D not certain. This CDR3 has 14 amino acids. Looked up from germline, CDR1 is MNHEY and CDR2 is SVGAGI. The V gene lost 2 bases and the J gene lost 2 bases, with 7 bases spanning the gap. CDR3 protein: CASSYSVGNQPQHF. The CDR3 DNA follows: TGTGCCAGCAGTTACAGCGTGGGCAATCAGCCCCAGCATTTT.

This chain joins TRBV4-2 and TRBJ2-5, with D maybe TRBD2 (6 bases). The CDR3 loop spans 16 amino acids. Trimming pared 1 base from V and 5 bases from J, leaving 17 bases between. CDR1 and CDR2 (germline): LGHNA, YNFKEQ. DNA of the CDR3: TGTGCCAGCAGCCAAGGAGGGAGAGCTGGGGGGGAGACCCAGTACTTC. It translates to CASSQGGRAGGETQYF.

The rearrangement uses TRBV6-1 and TRBJ2-7; 7 bases are shared with TRBD2. After removal of 2 bases from V and 0 bases from J, the junction contained 4 bases not matched to a gene. This CDR3 spans 15 amino acids. CDR1 and CDR2 (germline): MNHNS, SASEGT. CDR3 sequence reads: CASSELWGGSYEQYF. CDR3 coding DNA: TGTGCCAGCAGTGAATTGTGGGGGGGCTCCTACGAGCAGTACTTC.

The CDR3 here is CASSLTAYNEQFF. The CDR3 DNA reads TGTGCCAGCAGTCTGACAGCCTACAATGAGCAGTTCTTC. The rearrangement uses TRBV6-6 and TRBJ2-1, with D tentatively TRBD1 (5 bases). V was cut by 5 bases and J by 2 bases, with 7 bases left in between. In germline, CDR1 is MNHNY, CDR2 SVGAGI (reference sequence). CDR3 length: 13 amino acids.

This rearrangement joins TRBV4-3 to TRBJ1-1; D uncertain. The CDR3 runs 15 residues. In germline, CDR1 is LGHNA, CDR2 YSLEER. V shed 1 base and J shed 0 bases, with 9 bases lying between them. The CDR3 DNA sequence: TGCGCCAGCAGCCAAGTTCACAGATTGAACACTGAAGCTTTCTTT. This encodes CASSQVHRLNTEAFF.

The chain uses TRBV4-2 and TRBJ1-2, with D possibly matching TRBD1 (6 bases). V lost 0 bases to trimming and J lost 8 bases, with 13 bases between them. CDR1 is LGHNA, CDR2 YNFKEQ, per germline. This CDR3 region has 14 residues. The CDR3 protein is CASSQEGQGRGYTF. CDR3 coding DNA: TGTGCCAGCAGCCAAGAAGGGCAGGGGCGAGGCTACACCTTC.

This sequence joins TRBV30 and TRBJ1-5; D is undetermined. The CDR3 runs 16 residues. Germline CDR1 GTSNPN, CDR2 SVGIG (reference sequence). The germline V and J ends were trimmed by 0 bases and 2 bases, with 14 bases remaining between them. For the CDR3, the DNA is TGTGCCTGGAGTGTACCTCGAGGGCTTGGCAATCAGCCCCAGCATTTT. Protein sequence: CAWSVPRGLGNQPQHF.

This chain links TRBV27 with TRBJ2-7; D ambiguous. In germline, CDR1 is MNHEY, CDR2 SMNVEV (reference sequence). This CDR3 region has 12 residues. V was shortened by 4 bases and J by 2 bases, with 6 bases between the two germline ends. The CDR3 bases are TGTGCCAGCAGTTCGCGGCCCTACGAGCAGTACTTC. Amino acid sequence: CASSSRPYEQYF.